The T cell receptor (beta chain) described here comes from a study of Ad26.COV2.S vaccination and SARS-CoV-2 variants. Turning to the study itself: The COV1001 Ad26.COV2.S trial arm included the donor. Study-level findings and limits: Across vaccine and placebo recipients, the breadth of non-spike TCRs was similar.

The length of the CDR3 is 12 residues. In germline, CDR1 is ENHRY, CDR2 SYGVKD. V was trimmed by 6 bases and J by 1 base, leaving 4 bases between them. This clone appeared once. Its antigen remains unknown. Treatment here: some 20 received Ad26.COV2.S at low or high dose, single or two shots; several received placebo; per-sample allocation not given. Collection of the samples took place on day 63 after the first injection of vaccine or placebo. TCRdb's table, derived via immunoSEQ multiplex PCR, lists solely in-frame clones and lacks some. The sample has 300,000 to 400,000 clones, 85% seen once. The sample here was peripheral blood, taken in a trial of Ad26.COV2.S vaccine versus placebo. The rearrangement joins TRBV10-3 to TRBJ1-3, with D unresolved. The clonotype was recovered from a person between 18 and 65 years old who received the Ad26.COV2.S COVID-19 vaccine or a placebo. CDR3 sequence: CAIRESGNTIYF. The CDR3 DNA reads as TGTGCCATCAGAGAATCTGGAAACACCATATATTTT.